This T cell receptor beta chain was recorded in a study of cytomegalovirus exposure and HLA in healthy donors. Findings of the study overall: In a later analysis, HLA-associated TCR beta chains were more clonally expanded than equally common others. The availability of immune exposure information extended only to CMV serostatus. Cytomegalovirus status was reportedly diagnosed by the classifier with high specificity and sensitivity.

Researchers ran the PCR with 60 Vbeta and 13 Jbeta primers. Authors' data handling: Around 11 million shared chains were among the 80 million or so unique TCR beta chains that a later analysis counted. Data came from immunoSEQ multiplex PCR; TCRdb stores just in-frame clones and leaves some out. From that table come the V and J calls and clone size; the DNA was used to work out D and trimming. The sample includes about 220,000 clones, approximately 88% of them seen just once. The germline CDR1 and CDR2 sequences are MRHNA and SNTAGT. The J segment lost 7 bases and the V segment lost 5 bases, leaving 10 bases of the junction unmatched. The CDR3 consists of 15 residues. Note on this clone: What it binds is unknown.

The J gene is TRBJ1-1, the V gene TRBV6-4, with 10 bases lining up with TRBD1. Sample: PBMCs. The source of this sequence is a boy aged 2 to 10 in good health and CMV-seronegative. CDR3: CASSRDRTGGVEAFF. The CDR3 DNA follows: TGTGCCAGCAGTAGAGATCGGACAGGGGGGGTTGAAGCTTTCTTT.